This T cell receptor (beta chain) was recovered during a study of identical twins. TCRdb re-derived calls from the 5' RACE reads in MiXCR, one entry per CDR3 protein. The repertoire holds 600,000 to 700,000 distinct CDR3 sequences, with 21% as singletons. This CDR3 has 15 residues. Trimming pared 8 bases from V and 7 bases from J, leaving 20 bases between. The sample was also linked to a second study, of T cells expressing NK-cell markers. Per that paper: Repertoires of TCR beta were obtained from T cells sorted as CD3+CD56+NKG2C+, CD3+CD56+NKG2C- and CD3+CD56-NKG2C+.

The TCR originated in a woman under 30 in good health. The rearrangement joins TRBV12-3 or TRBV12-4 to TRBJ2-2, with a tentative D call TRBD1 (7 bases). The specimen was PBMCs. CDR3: CASQGGLLRGGELFF. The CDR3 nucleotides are TGTGCCAGCCAGGGGGGTCTTCTGCGCGGCGGGGAGCTGTTTTTT.